The present T cell receptor beta chain was sequenced within a study of shared T cell receptors in the human thymus. The data were produced by immunoSEQ multiplex PCR, yet TCRdb's version contains in-frame clones alone and is incomplete. The table lists approximately 400,000 clones, just under 95% of them singletons, with roughly 0.02% in the top ten. Trimming at V came to 6 bases and at J to 1 base, leaving 6 bases not matched to a gene. The CDR3 runs 16 residues. CDR1 is KGHSH and CDR2 is LQKENI in the germline V gene. What was sequenced was thymocytes. The clonotype was recovered from a human donor. The chain is built from TRBV18 and TRBJ2-6, with TRBD1 matching over 7 bases. CDR3 DNA sequence: TGTGCCAGCTCGCCCGTACAGGGGTCTGGGGCCAACGTCCTGACTTTC. This translates into CASSPVQGSGANVLTF. The complete variable domain, with remaining parts taken from reference TRBV18 and TRBJ2-6, reads NAGVMQNPRHLVRRRGQEARLRCSPMKGHSHVYWYRQLPEEGLKFMVYLQKENIIDESGMPKERFSAEFPKEGPSILRIQQVVRGDSAAYFCASSPVQGSGANVLTFGAGSRLTVL.